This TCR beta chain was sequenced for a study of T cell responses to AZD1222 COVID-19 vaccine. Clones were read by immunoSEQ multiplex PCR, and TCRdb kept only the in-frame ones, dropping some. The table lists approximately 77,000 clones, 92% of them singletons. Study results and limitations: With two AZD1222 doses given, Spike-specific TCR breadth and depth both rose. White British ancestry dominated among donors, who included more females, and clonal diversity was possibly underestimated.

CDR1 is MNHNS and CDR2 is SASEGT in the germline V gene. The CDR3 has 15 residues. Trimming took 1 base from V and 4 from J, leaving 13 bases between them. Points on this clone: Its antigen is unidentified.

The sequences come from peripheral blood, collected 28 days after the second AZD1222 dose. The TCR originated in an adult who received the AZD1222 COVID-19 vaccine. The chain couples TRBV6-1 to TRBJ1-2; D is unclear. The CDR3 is CASSEGVGEIYGYTF. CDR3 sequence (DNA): TGTGCCAGCAGTGAAGGGGTCGGGGAAATCTATGGCTACACCTTC.